This T cell receptor beta chain was sequenced during a study of monozygotic twins with cystic fibrosis. Study details: Libraries were built from three micrograms of fragmented DNA using about 16 PCR cycles.

Study-level results: Monozygotic CF twins shared more identical nucleotide clonotypes than unrelated patients. In 13 of 16 pairs, V gene usage was closest to the co-twin's. Clonality was generally low (median about 0.0095), higher in the most severe patients.

CDR3 length: 14 amino acids. The germline CDR1 and CDR2 sequences are SGDLS and YYNGEE. Trimming at V came to 0 bases and at J to 8 bases, leaving 4 bases not matched to a gene. The assay was immunoSEQ multiplex PCR, and TCRdb's table has in-frame clones only and misses some. Counted here are about 25,000 clones, just over 90% occurring once; the ten biggest clones make up around 0.56%. This clone was found once. What it binds is not known. The sequence came from a girl aged 2-10 years with cystic fibrosis. The rearrangement joins TRBV9 to TRBJ2-1, with 8 positions matching TRBD2. The sequencing input was blood. This chain's CDR3 is CASSVEGTSHEQFF. CDR3 DNA sequence: TGTGCCAGCAGCGTAGAGGGGACTAGTCATGAGCAGTTCTTC.